This TCR beta chain was captured by sequencing in a study of T cell changes during pregnancy in multiple sclerosis. TCRdb's table, derived via immunoSEQ multiplex PCR, lists solely in-frame clones and lacks some. The sample has about 52,000 clones, over 85% seen once; the top ten hold approximately 0.4%. The clonotype was recovered from a female donor with multiple sclerosis, enrolled in a pregnancy study. Sequencing was performed on CD4+ T cells from peripheral blood mononuclear cells, taken before pregnancy.

This chain's CDR3 is CASSPGQINTGELFF. The CDR3 DNA follows: TGTGCCAGCAGCCCGGGACAGATTAACACCGGGGAGCTGTTTTTT. This sequence joins TRBV5-5 and TRBJ2-2; 7 bases line up with TRBD1. The ends lost 4 bases at V and 2 bases at J; junction bases unmatched: 5. The CDR3 spans 15 residues. CDR1 is SGHKS and CDR2 is YYEKEE in the germline V gene (reference sequence).